This TCR beta chain was profiled in a study of identical twins. Trimming pared 7 bases from V and 0 bases from J, leaving 19 bases between. CDR3 length: 17 residues. The cDNA had a unique molecular identifier and a template-switch universal primer site. TCRdb used MiXCR to reprocess the 5' RACE reads, holding one entry per CDR3 protein. Here the sample spans fewer than 900,000 distinct CDR3 sequences, 21% being singletons. There are many counts of this clonotype. Antigen: not known. Study-wide results and limits: Memory repertoires lacked the insertion deficit that abundant cord blood beta clonotypes showed. Twin sharing of out-of-frame TCR alpha was underestimated by models in monozygotic pairs.

In addition, the sample was reused for a study of T cells expressing NK-cell markers. That work adds: The study found these clonotypes also leading the CD3+CD56-NKG2C+ fraction in a few donors.

This clonotype was sampled from a woman aged 18-30 years in good health. Sequencing input: PBMCs. This chain links TRBV12-3 or TRBV12-4 with TRBJ1-5; D might be TRBD1 (6 bases). Here the CDR3 DNA reads TGTGCCAGCATGACTCGAGGGGGAAGATATAGCAATCAGCCCCAGCATTTT. This encodes CASMTRGGRYSNQPQHF.